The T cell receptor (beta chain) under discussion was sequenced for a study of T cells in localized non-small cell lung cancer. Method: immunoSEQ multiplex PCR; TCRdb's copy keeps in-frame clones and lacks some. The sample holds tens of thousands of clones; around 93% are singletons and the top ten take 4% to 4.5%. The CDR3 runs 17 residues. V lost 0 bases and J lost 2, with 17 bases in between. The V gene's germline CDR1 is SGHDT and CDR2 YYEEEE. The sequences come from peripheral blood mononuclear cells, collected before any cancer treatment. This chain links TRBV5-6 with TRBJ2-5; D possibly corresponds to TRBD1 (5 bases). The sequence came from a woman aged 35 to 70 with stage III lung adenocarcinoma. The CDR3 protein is CASSLVGARHLQETQYF. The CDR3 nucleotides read TGTGCCAGCAGCTTGGTAGGGGCGAGACATTTACAAGAGACCCAGTACTTC.